Listed below are T cell receptor beta chains from one sample, sequenced in a study of radiation and T cells in renal cell carcinoma. Method: immunoSEQ multiplex PCR; TCRdb's copy keeps in-frame clones and lacks some. The sample lists approximately 15,000 clones, 64% seen once, with roughly 27% in the top ten. Material: tumor tissue, obtained from a patient whose treatment included radiotherapy and nephrectomy. All receptors derive from a woman in her 70s with renal cell carcinoma. Each CDR3 is given with its conserved first and last residue. Each record gives: clone size, V gene, J gene, D gene, CDR3 protein, CDR3 DNA. A D gene is named only where the DNA matches it firmly. Not all rows give a size; the values are once, few, many and, for expanded clones, a class.

>once|TRBV5-1|TRBJ2-7|TRBD2
CASKTSGISYEQYF
TGCGCCAGCAAGACTAGCGGAATCAGCTACGAGCAGTACTTC
>-|TRBV18|TRBJ1-3|TRBD1
CASSPSNDRVRGNTIYF
TGTGCCAGCTCACCATCAAACGACAGGGTGCGTGGAAACACCATATATTTT
>-|TRBV19|TRBJ1-5|-
CASSIAGARQPQHF
TGTGCCAGTAGTATTGCAGGGGCCCGTCAGCCCCAGCATTTT
>-|TRBV10-3|TRBJ2-6|-
CAISESDSSSGANVLTF
TGTGCCATCAGTGAGTCGGACTCCTCCTCTGGGGCCAACGTCCTGACTTTC
>-|TRBV6-1|TRBJ2-2|-
CASSEMSLGGTGELFF
TGTGCCAGCAGTGAAATGAGTCTGGGGGGCACCGGGGAGCTGTTTTTT
>-|TRBV5-5|TRBJ1-1|-
CASSLGTVNTEAFF
TGTGCCAGCAGCTTGGGGACAGTGAACACTGAAGCTTTCTTT
>-|TRBV5-5|TRBJ2-5|TRBD2
CASSLQVDSGGAKTQYF
TGTGCCAGCAGCTTGCAGGTTGATAGCGGGGGGGCCAAGACCCAGTACTTC
>-|TRBV15|TRBJ2-1|TRBD2
CATSRPGLAGNEQFF
TGTGCCACCAGCAGACCCGGACTAGCGGGAAATGAGCAGTTCTTC
>-|TRBV5-1|TRBJ2-3|-
CASSPQVGRTDTQYF
TGCGCCAGCAGCCCCCAGGTGGGGAGGACAGATACGCAGTATTTT
>-|TRBV9|TRBJ2-3|TRBD2
CASSVRGRETDTQYF
TGTGCCAGCAGCGTACGCGGGAGGGAAACAGATACGCAGTATTTT
>-|TRBV5-4|TRBJ1-1|TRBD1
CASSFRDRGTEAFF
TGTGCCAGCAGCTTTAGGGACAGGGGCACTGAAGCTTTCTTT
>-|TRBV7-6|TRBJ1-1|TRBD1
CASSPGTGSTEAFF
TGTGCCAGCAGCCCAGGGACAGGGAGCACTGAAGCTTTCTTT
>-|TRBV27|TRBJ2-7|-
CASRPTSGASYEQYF
TGTGCCAGCAGACCTACCTCGGGGGCTTCCTACGAGCAGTACTTC
>-|TRBV19|TRBJ1-5|-
CASSSQDGFSQPQHF
TGTGCCAGTAGTTCCCAGGACGGGTTCAGTCAGCCCCAGCATTTT
>-|TRBV7-7|TRBJ2-3|-
CASSLAEADTQYF
TGTGCCAGCAGCTTAGCGGAGGCGGATACGCAGTATTTT
>-|TRBV6-6|TRBJ1-5|-
CAVRGTGSDQPQHF
TGTGCTGTAAGGGGAACAGGGTCCGATCAGCCCCAGCATTTT
>-|TRBV6-6|TRBJ2-7|-
CASSSVDYEQYF
TGTGCCAGCAGTTCAGTAGACTACGAGCAGTACTTC
>-|TRBV6-5|TRBJ2-2|-
CASSYGLTENTGELFF
TGTGCCAGCAGCTACGGATTGACAGAGAACACCGGGGAGCTGTTTTTT
>-|TRBV19|TRBJ1-2|-
CASIDIAGYGYTF
TGTGCCAGCATCGACATCGCGGGGTATGGCTACACCTTC
>-|TRBV19|TRBJ2-7|TRBD1
CASSSSPGQGYEQYF
TGTGCCAGTAGTAGTAGTCCGGGACAGGGCTACGAGCAGTACTTC
>-|TRBV4-3|TRBJ1-1|-
CASSQVVAGVEAFF
TGCGCCAGCAGCCAAGTGGTGGCAGGGGTGGAAGCTTTCTTT
>once|TRBV9|TRBJ2-5|-
CASSVGPLGETQYF
TGTGCCAGCAGCGTAGGCCCACTCGGGGAGACCCAGTACTTC